This T cell receptor beta chain originates from a study of blood T cell repertoires in COVID-19. In the study overall: Sources were T cells, B-cell-depleted T cells, or PBMCs; the material itself was cDNA or gDNA.

This clone was counted a single time. This CDR3 contains 16 residues. The germline gives CDR1 MNHNS, CDR2 SASEGT. V shed 4 bases and J 3 bases; nucleotides not matched to a gene: 9. TCRdb's copy holds only in-frame clones and misses some; the assay was immunoSEQ multiplex PCR. The sample has about 310,000 clones, almost 90% seen once. The source is a woman aged 30 to 39 with COVID-19, enrolled during active disease. The chain uses TRBV6-1 and TRBJ2-7; 10 bases map to TRBD2. Material for sequencing was peripheral blood. CDR3 bases: TGTGCCAGCAGTGGACTAGCGGGCTGGGGGAACTACGAGCAGTACTTC. It is translated as CASSGLAGWGNYEQYF.